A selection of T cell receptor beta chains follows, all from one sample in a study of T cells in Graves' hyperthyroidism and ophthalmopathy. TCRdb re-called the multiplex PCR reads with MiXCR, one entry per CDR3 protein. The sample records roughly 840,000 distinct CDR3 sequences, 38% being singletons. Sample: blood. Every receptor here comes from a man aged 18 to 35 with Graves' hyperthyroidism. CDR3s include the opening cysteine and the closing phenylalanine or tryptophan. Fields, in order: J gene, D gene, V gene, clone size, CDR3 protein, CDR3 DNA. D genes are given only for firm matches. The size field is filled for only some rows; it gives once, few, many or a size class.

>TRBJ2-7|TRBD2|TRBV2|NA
CASSDVTSGRMYEQYF
TGTGCCAGCAGTGATGTGACTAGCGGGAGAATGTACGAGCAGTACTTC
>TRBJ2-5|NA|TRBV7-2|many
CASSLTRGETQYF
TGTGCCAGCAGCTTAACGAGGGGAGAGACCCAGTACTTC
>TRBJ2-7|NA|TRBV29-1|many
CSVRRGSYEQYF
TGCAGCGTTAGGAGGGGCTCCTACGAGCAGTACTTC
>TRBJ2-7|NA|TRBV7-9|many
CASSLVSGEQYF
TGTGCCAGCAGCTTAGTGAGCGGCGAGCAGTACTTC
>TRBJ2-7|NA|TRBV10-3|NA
CASSLDRESSYEQYF
TGTGCCAGCAGTCTGGACCGAGAGAGCTCCTACGAGCAGTACTTC
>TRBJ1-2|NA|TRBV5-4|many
CASSLEGVEGYTF
TGTGCCAGCAGCTTGGAGGGCGTCGAGGGCTACACCTTC
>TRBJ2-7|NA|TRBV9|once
CASSVEPGPNEQYF
TGTGCCAGCAGCGTAGAGCCTGGCCCGAACGAGCAGTACTTC
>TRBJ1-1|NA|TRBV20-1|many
CSAFRTAMNTEAFF
TGCAGTGCTTTCCGGACAGCTATGAACACTGAAGCTTTCTTT
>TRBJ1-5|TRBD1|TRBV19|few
CASSILGTGTIARNQPQHF
TGTGCCAGTAGTATCCTCGGGACAGGGACAATAGCAAGGAATCAGCCCCAGCATTTT
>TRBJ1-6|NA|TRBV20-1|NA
CSARPRLSSYNSPLHF
TGCAGTGCTAGACCCCGCCTGAGCTCCTATAATTCACCCCTCCACTTT
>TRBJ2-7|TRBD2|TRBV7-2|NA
CASSWGLAGGYYEQYF
TGTGCCAGCAGCTGGGGACTAGCGGGAGGGTACTACGAGCAGTACTTC
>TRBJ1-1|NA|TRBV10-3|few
CAIRNDTEAFF
TGTGCCATCCGGAACGACACTGAAGCTTTCTTT
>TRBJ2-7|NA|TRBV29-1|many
CSVEGEGFYEQYF
TGCAGCGTTGAGGGAGAAGGTTTCTACGAGCAGTACTTC
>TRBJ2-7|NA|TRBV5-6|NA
CATSSGGGGDYVFEQYF
TGTGCCACCTCGTCAGGGGGAGGTGGTGATTACGTTTTCGAGCAGTACTTC
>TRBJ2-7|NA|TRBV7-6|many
CASSLADNSYEQYF
TGTGCCAGCAGCTTAGCGGACAACTCCTACGAGCAGTACTTC
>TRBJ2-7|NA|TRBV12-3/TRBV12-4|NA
CASSQTGQDYEQYF
TGTGCCAGCAGCCAGACGGGACAAGACTACGAGCAGTACTTC
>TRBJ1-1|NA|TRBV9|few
CASSAVIGGGNTEAFF
TGTGCCAGCAGCGCAGTGATCGGGGGAGGAAACACTGAAGCTTTCTTT
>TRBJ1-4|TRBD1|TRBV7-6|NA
CASSATGGENTNEKLFF
TGTGCCAGCAGCGCCACAGGGGGCGAGAATACTAATGAAAAACTGTTTTTT
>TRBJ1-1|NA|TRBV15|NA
CATSRDYGRVDTEAFF
TGTGCCACCAGCAGGGACTATGGACGGGTGGACACTGAAGCTTTCTTT
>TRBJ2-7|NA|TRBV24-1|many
CATSRGEGSNEQYF
TGTGCCACCAGTAGGGGTGAAGGGAGCAACGAGCAGTACTTC
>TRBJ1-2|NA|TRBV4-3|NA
CASSQGWGLDYGYTF
TGCGCCAGCAGCCAAGGTTGGGGGCTGGACTATGGCTACACCTTC
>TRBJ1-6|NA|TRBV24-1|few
CATSHPGSYNSPLHF
TGTGCCACCAGTCATCCCGGCTCCTATAATTCGCCCCTCCACTTT
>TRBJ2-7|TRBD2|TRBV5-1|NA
CASSQGAATSGKGYEQYF
TGTGCCAGCAGCCAAGGGGCTGCGACTAGCGGGAAGGGGTACGAGCAGTACTTC
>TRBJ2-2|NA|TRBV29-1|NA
CSGNTGELFF
TGCAGCGGGAACACCGGGGAGCTGTTTTTT
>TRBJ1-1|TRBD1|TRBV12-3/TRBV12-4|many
CASRLTGLGTEAFF
TGTGCCAGCAGGCTGACAGGGCTTGGGACTGAAGCTTTCTTT
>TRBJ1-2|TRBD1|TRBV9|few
CASSPTLEGAAGIYGYTF
TGTGCCAGCAGCCCAACCCTAGAGGGGGCCGCAGGGATCTATGGCTACACCTTC
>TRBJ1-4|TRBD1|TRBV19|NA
CASRTGPATNEKLFF
TGTGCCAGTCGGACAGGGCCTGCAACTAATGAAAAACTGTTTTTT